The 27 T cell receptor beta chains presented below share a single source sample, sequenced in a study of metastatic and nonmetastatic thyroid tumors. TCRdb reprocessed the PCR reads via MiXCR. The data contain under 50,000 clones, around 20% of them singletons. Prior to thyroid surgery, none of the patients had received any treatment. Sample: blood. Receptors were obtained from a male donor with papillary thyroid cancer or a benign thyroid nodule (not recorded which). Some clones in this sample may be carry-over from other donors' samples.

On this clone: A much larger clone is a single base away; this may be a read error. The same CDR3 is also encoded by other DNA sequences in this sample. The chain combines TRBV25-1 with TRBJ2-2; D could derive from TRBD1 or TRBD2 (5 bases each). Trimming took 3 bases from V and 3 from J, leaving 5 bases between them. Germline-derived CDR1 and CDR2 are MGHDK and SYGVNS. This CDR3 has 13 residues. The CDR3 is CASSEGDTGELFF. The CDR3 DNA follows: TGTGCCAGCAGTGAGGGGGACACCGGGGAGCTGTTTTTT. The complete variable domain, with remaining parts taken from reference TRBV25-1 and TRBJ2-2, reads EADIYQTPRYLVIGTGKKITLECSQTMGHDKMYWYQQDPGMELHLIHYSYGVNSTEKGDLSSESTVSRIRTEHFPLTLESARPSHTSQYLCASSEGDTGELFFGEGSRLTVL.

In its sample, this clone was seen many times. The V and J genes are TRBV28 and TRBJ2-7; TRBD2 agrees at 12 bases. Trimming cost V 6 bases and J 3 bases; bases outside gene matches: 12. CDR3 length: 17 amino acids. CDR1 and CDR2 from the germline V gene are MDHEN and SYDVKM. The CDR3 DNA reads as TGTGCCAGCAGCCCCCCCGTCCTAGCGGGAGGGGGCTACGAGCAGTACTTC. It specifies CASSPPVLAGGGYEQYF.

This clone was seen ten or more times. The V gene is TRBV3-1, the J gene TRBJ2-1; 13 nucleotides agree with TRBD2. The CDR3 is 14 amino acids. Germline V CDR1 and CDR2: LGHDT, YNNKEL (reference sequence). V shed 6 bases and J 6 bases; nucleotides not matched to a gene: 2. The DNA for the CDR3 is TGTGCCAGCAGGGGACTAGCGGGGATCAATGAGCAGTTCTTC. This gives the protein CASRGLAGINEQFF.

This clone was seen many times. This chain joins TRBV29-1 and TRBJ2-2, with TRBD2 matching 9 bases. The CDR3 sequence is 14 residues long. The germline gives CDR1 SQVTM, CDR2 ANQGSEA. J lost 2 bases, V lost 7 bases, and 5 bases had no gene match. CDR3 DNA sequence: TGCAGCGCACGTAGCGGGAGAAACACCGGGGAGCTGTTTTTT. Its translation: CSARSGRNTGELFF.

This clone was seen ten or more times. At one boundary the junction diverges from the germline segment, which might be a read error. V is TRBV11-2 and J is TRBJ2-5; 7 positions match TRBD2. Per the germline V gene, CDR1 is SGHAT and CDR2 is FQNNGV. CDR3 length: 16 amino acids. The CDR3 is CASSLDPSGKGEIQYF. For the CDR3, the DNA is TGTGCCAGCAGCTTAGATCCTAGCGGAAAAGGGGAGATCCAGTACTTC.

This chain links TRBV6-6 with TRBJ2-3; D remains unclear. V lost 2 bases to trimming and J lost 1 base, with 10 bases between them. The CDR3 extends over 15 amino acids. CDR1 MNHNY and CDR2 SVGAGI come from the germline V gene (reference sequence). The chain's CDR3 is CASSYAHGGTDTQYF. The DNA for the CDR3 is TGTGCCAGCAGTTACGCTCATGGAGGCACAGATACGCAGTATTTT.

This clone was seen repeatedly, ten times or more. DNA of the CDR3: TGTGCCTGGAGTGTGGAGGGGAAGGGGGCCAAAAACATTCAGTACTTC. Translation gives CAWSVEGKGAKNIQYF. The chain is built from TRBV30 and TRBJ2-4, with a possible D match to TRBD2 (6 bases). The CDR3 consists of 16 residues. V lost 0 bases, J lost 1 base, and 13 bases lay in between. The germline V gene has CDR1 GTSNPN and CDR2 SVGIG (reference sequence).

This clone showed up just once. The chain employs TRBV19 and TRBJ1-2; D possibly corresponds to TRBD1 (5 bases). Germline V gene data show CDR1 as LNHDA and CDR2 as SQIVND (reference sequence). The CDR3 consists of 16 residues. V lost 1 base to trimming and J lost 1 base, with 13 bases between them. CDR3 DNA sequence: TGTGCCAGTAGTATAGTGTGGGGGGAAGATAACTATGGCTACACCTTC. It codes for CASSIVWGEDNYGYTF. The complete variable domain, with remaining parts taken from reference TRBV19 and TRBJ1-2, reads DGGITQSPKYLFRKEGQNVTLSCEQNLNHDAMYWYRQDPGQGLRLIYYSQIVNDFQKGDIAEGYSVSREKKESFPLTVTSAQKNPTAFYLCASSIVWGEDNYGYTFGSGTRLTVV.

This clone has more than one count but fewer than ten. This likely comes from a read error, as the CDR3 has no conserved phenylalanine or tryptophan at its end. The chain uses TRBV12-3 or TRBV12-4 and TRBJ2-1; D is unresolved. This CDR3 is 15 amino acids long. CDR3 coding DNA: TGTGCCAACAGTTTTCGGGCTCACTCCTACAATGAGCAGTTCCTC. This codes for CANSFRAHSYNEQFL.

This chain connects TRBV19 to TRBJ2-6, with D perhaps matching TRBD2 (6 bases). Germline values: CDR1 LNHDA, CDR2 SQIVND (reference sequence). Trimming shortened V by 10 bases and J by 4 bases, and 11 bases separated the two germline ends. The CDR3 runs to 13 residues. Here the CDR3 DNA reads TGTGCCACCGGGAGTAGCGGGGCCAACGTCCTGACTTTC. It translates to CATGSSGANVLTF.

This sequence joins TRBV19 and TRBJ2-7; 9 nucleotides agree with TRBD2. The J segment lost 1 base and the V segment lost 9 bases, leaving 10 bases of the junction unmatched. Germline V gene lookup returns CDR1 LNHDA and CDR2 SQIVND (reference sequence). CDR3 length equals 15 residues. In nucleotides, the CDR3 is TGTGCCAGCGCCCTAGCGGGGCGCGAGTCCTACGAGCAGTACTTC. Amino acid sequence: CASALAGRESYEQYF.

Ten or more counts support this clone. Other DNA sequences of this sample code for an identical CDR3. V usage is TRBV27 and J usage is TRBJ1-5, with D uncertain. The germline V gene encodes CDR1 MNHEY and CDR2 SMNVEV (reference sequence). This CDR3 is 16 amino acids long. V was shortened by 5 bases and J by 1 base, with 15 bases between the two germline ends. CDR3 region: CASSPTGINSNQPQHF. DNA of the CDR3: TGTGCCAGCAGTCCGACGGGGATAAACAGCAATCAGCCCCAGCATTTT.

This clone came up many times. The chain is built from TRBV28 and TRBJ1-1; D uncertain. V shed 6 bases and J shed 4 bases, with 15 bases lying between them. Germline-derived CDR1 and CDR2 are MDHEN and SYDVKM. CDR3 length equals 14 residues. The CDR3 nucleotides read TGTGCCAGCAGACAAACGGGCCCGGGCACTGAAGCTTTCTTT. Protein product: CASRQTGPGTEAFF. Variable domain in full (rest from reference TRBV28 and TRBJ1-1): DVKVTQSSRYLVKRTGEKVFLECVQDMDHENMFWYRQDPGLGLRLIYFSYDVKMKEKGDIPEGYSVSREKKERFSLILESASTNQTSMYLCASRQTGPGTEAFFGQGTRLTVV.

This clone has ten or more counts. V is TRBV11-3 and J is TRBJ1-1, with TRBD1 matching 7 bases. V was pared by 1 base and J by 8 bases, with 4 bases of the junction left unmatched. Germline V gene lookup returns CDR1 SGHNT and CDR2 YENEEA. CDR3 length: 13 residues. CDR3 nucleotides: TGTGCCAGCAGCTTAGGAACGGGACAGGAAGCTTTCTTT. Its translation: CASSLGTGQEAFF.

The gene calls are TRBV30 and TRBJ2-7; TRBD2 agrees at 10 bases. The V gene end was trimmed by 2 bases and the J gene end by 13 bases; junction bases not matched to a gene: 8. CDR1 is GTSNPN and CDR2 is SVGIG in the germline V gene (reference sequence). The length of the CDR3 is 12 residues. In nucleotides, the CDR3 is TGTGCCTGGAGTTCTAGCGGGAGTCCTCCTTACTTC. Its protein product is CAWSSSGSPPYF.

V and J are TRBV20-1 and TRBJ1-1, with TRBD1 matching 9 bases. The J segment lost 8 bases and the V segment lost 6 bases, leaving 13 bases of the junction unmatched. The CDR3 has 14 amino acids. The V gene's germline CDR1 is DFQATT and CDR2 SNEGSKA (reference sequence). CDR3 sequence reads: CSATPTGGIDEAFF. The CDR3 DNA is TGCAGTGCCACCCCGACAGGGGGGATAGACGAAGCTTTCTTT.

This clone was counted ten times or more. The V and J genes are TRBV14 and TRBJ1-1; 7 bases agree with TRBD1. This CDR3 region has 17 residues. CDR1 and CDR2 from the germline V gene are SGHDN and FVKESK. Trimming removed 1 base from V and 0 bases from J; junction bases left unmatched: 8. Written as DNA, the CDR3 is TGTGCCAGCAGCCAAGCTCCATTTACAGGGGTGAACACTGAAGCTTTCTTT. This translates into CASSQAPFTGVNTEAFF.

This clone was observed at least ten times. The genes are TRBV18 and TRBJ2-7, with TRBD1 as a possible D gene (5 bases). CDR3 length equals 16 residues. V lost 5 bases and J 2 bases, leaving 19 bases between the germline ends. Germline V CDR1 and CDR2: KGHSH, LQKENI. The DNA of the CDR3 is TGTGCCAGCTCATCAGGACACATTTCCCCAACCTACGAGCAGTACTTC. It codes for CASSSGHISPTYEQYF.

The chain uses TRBV5-4 and TRBJ1-2; TRBD1 is a possible D gene (5 bases). The CDR3 length is 13 residues. The V gene's germline CDR1 is SGHNT and CDR2 YYREEE (reference sequence). With 4 bases removed from V and 8 bases from J, the gap between germline ends came to 15 bases. As DNA, the CDR3 is TGTGCCAGCAGCCCCGGGTCGGGGCGCGGCTACACCTTC. Amino acids: CASSPGSGRGYTF.

In its sample, this clone was seen a few times. The chain links TRBV11-3 to TRBJ2-2, with a tentative D call TRBD2 (5 bases). The CDR3 extends over 13 amino acids. Germline-derived CDR1 and CDR2 are SGHNT and YENEEA. Deletions cut 5 bases from V and 6 bases from J, with 10 bases between. This CDR3 reads CASSDYSSGELFF. CDR3 in DNA: TGTGCCAGCAGCGACTATAGCTCCGGGGAGCTGTTTTTT.

This clone was found many times. The chain recombines TRBV24-1 with TRBJ2-3, with 8 bases that match TRBD2. Germline lookup yields CDR1 KGHDR and CDR2 SFDVKD. V was pared by 9 bases and J by 2 bases, with 15 bases of the junction left unmatched. The length of the CDR3 is 17 residues. The CDR3 is CATGSQLAEAHTDTQYF. The CDR3 DNA is TGTGCCACCGGGTCCCAACTAGCGGAGGCCCACACAGATACGCAGTATTTT.

This clone occurred many times. The chain joins TRBV15 to TRBJ1-5; a possible D gene is TRBD1 (6 bases). V lost 5 bases and J lost 2, with 16 bases in between. The germline V gene has CDR1 LNHNV and CDR2 YYDKDF (reference sequence). This CDR3 is 16 amino acids long. As DNA, the CDR3 is TGTGCCACCAGCGAACGACAGGCTAGGGGCAATCAGCCCCAGCATTTT. Translated: CATSERQARGNQPQHF.

Ten or more counts support this clone. Here the CDR3 DNA reads TGCGCCAGCAAGGGGACAGGGACTAATCAGCCCCAGCATTTT. As protein: CASKGTGTNQPQHF. The chain couples TRBV10-2 to TRBJ1-5; 9 bases align to TRBD1. This CDR3 has 14 residues. Germline-derived CDR1 and CDR2 are WSHSY and SAAADI. With V trimmed by 7 bases and J by 4 bases, 5 bases remained unmatched.

This clone was counted at least ten times. This rearrangement joins TRBV19 to TRBJ2-7; a possible D gene is TRBD2 (5 bases). The length of the CDR3 is 13 residues. The germline V gene encodes CDR1 LNHDA and CDR2 SQIVND (reference sequence). V was clipped by 5 bases and J by 6 bases, with 14 bases between them. CDR3 sequence (DNA): TGTGCCAGTAGTCTACGAGGCGAGGGCGAGCAGTACTTC. Translated: CASSLRGEGEQYF.

This clone occurred many times. J is TRBJ1-6 and V is TRBV12-3 or TRBV12-4; the D gene is possibly TRBD1 (5 bases). Trimming took off 8 bases at V and 0 bases at J, with 11 bases between the two ends. The CDR3 runs to 15 residues. The CDR3, as DNA: TGTGCCAGCGGGACGGAAAGCTCCTATAATTCACCCCTCCACTTT. Translated, it gives CASGTESSYNSPLHF.

This clone was detected ten times or more. This chain links TRBV19 with TRBJ2-3; 8 bases align to TRBD1. CDR3 length: 19 residues. Germline V gives CDR1 LNHDA, CDR2 SQIVND (reference sequence). Unmatched junction bases numbered 18, after V lost 5 bases and J lost 2 bases. The CDR3 is CASSLPTGTGRRHTDTQYF. As DNA, the CDR3 is TGTGCCAGTAGTCTTCCGACCGGGACAGGCAGGAGGCACACAGATACGCAGTATTTT.

V is TRBV7-3 and J is TRBJ2-1, with D unresolved. The V gene lost 0 bases and the J gene lost 9 bases, with 9 bases spanning the gap. CDR1 and CDR2 (germline): SGHTA, FQGTGA. The CDR3 contains 13 residues. CDR3 region: CASSLTLSGEQFF. The CDR3 region has the DNA TGTGCCAGCAGCTTAACGCTGTCGGGTGAGCAGTTCTTC.